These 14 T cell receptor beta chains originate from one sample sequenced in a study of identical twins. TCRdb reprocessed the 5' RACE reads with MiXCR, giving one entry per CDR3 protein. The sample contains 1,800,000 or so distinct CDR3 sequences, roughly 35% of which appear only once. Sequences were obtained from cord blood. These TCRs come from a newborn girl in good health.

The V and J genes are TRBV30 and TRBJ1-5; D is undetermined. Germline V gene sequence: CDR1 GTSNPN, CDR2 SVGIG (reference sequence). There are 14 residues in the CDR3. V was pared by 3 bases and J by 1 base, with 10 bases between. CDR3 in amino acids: CAWSGVGSNQPQHF. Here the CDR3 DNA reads TGTGCCTGGAGCGGGGTAGGGAGCAATCAGCCCCAGCATTTT.

The CDR3, as DNA: TGTGCCAGCACTCTTAGCGGGGGGCAGTACGAGCAGTACTTC. This codes for CASTLSGGQYEQYF. The rearrangement links TRBV12-3 or TRBV12-4 to TRBJ2-7; 10 bases are a match to TRBD2. This CDR3 has 14 residues. V lost 7 bases to trimming and J lost 4 bases; unmatched junction nucleotides: 7.

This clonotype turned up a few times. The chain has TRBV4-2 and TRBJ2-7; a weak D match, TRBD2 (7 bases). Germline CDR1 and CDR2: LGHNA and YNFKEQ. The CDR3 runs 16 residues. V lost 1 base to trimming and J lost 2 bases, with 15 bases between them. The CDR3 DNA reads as TGTGCCAGCAGCCAAGCACTCGGGGGGCCAACCTACGAGCAGTACTTC. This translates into CASSQALGGPTYEQYF.

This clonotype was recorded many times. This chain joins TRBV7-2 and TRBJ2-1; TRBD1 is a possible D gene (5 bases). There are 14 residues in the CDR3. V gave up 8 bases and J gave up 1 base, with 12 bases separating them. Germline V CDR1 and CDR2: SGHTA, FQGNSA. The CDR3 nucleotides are TGTGCCAGCGGTGTTAGGGGTTCCTACAATGAGCAGTTCTTC. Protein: CASGVRGSYNEQFF.

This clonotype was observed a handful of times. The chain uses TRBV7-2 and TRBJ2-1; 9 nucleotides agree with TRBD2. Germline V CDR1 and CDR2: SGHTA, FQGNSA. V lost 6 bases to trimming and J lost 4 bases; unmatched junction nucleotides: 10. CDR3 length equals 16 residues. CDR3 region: CASRSSGSFIYNEQFF. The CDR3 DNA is TGTGCCAGCAGGAGTAGCGGGAGTTTTATATACAATGAGCAGTTCTTC.

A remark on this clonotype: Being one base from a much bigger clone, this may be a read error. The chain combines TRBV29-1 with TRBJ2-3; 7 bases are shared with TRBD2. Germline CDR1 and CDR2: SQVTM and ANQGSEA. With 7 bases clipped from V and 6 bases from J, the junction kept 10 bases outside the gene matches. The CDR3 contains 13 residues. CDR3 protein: CSGLGEGRDTQYF. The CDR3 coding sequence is TGCAGCGGCCTAGGGGAGGGGAGGGATACGCAGTATTTT.

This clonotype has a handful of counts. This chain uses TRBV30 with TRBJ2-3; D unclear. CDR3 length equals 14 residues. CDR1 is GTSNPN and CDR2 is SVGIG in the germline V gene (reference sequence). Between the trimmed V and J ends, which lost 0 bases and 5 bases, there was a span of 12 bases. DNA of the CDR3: TGTGCCTGGAGTGTTGGTGGGTCCGTAGATACGCAGTATTTT. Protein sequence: CAWSVGGSVDTQYF.

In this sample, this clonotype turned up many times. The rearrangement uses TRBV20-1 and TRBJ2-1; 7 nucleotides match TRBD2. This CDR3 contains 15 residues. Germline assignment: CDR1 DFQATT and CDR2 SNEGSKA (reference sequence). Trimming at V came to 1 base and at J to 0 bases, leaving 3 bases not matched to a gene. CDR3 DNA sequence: TGCAGTGCTAGAGTACTAGCGATCTCCTACAATGAGCAGTTCTTC. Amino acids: CSARVLAISYNEQFF.

This CDR3 reads CASSQWAQGGIAFF. The DNA for the CDR3 is TGTGCCAGCAGCCAATGGGCCCAGGGAGGGATAGCTTTCTTT. The J gene is TRBJ1-1, the V gene TRBV3-1; D is perhaps TRBD1 (5 bases). Trimming took off 2 bases at V and 10 bases at J, with 17 bases between the two ends. Germline CDR1 and CDR2: LGHDT and YNNKEL (reference sequence). This CDR3 region has 14 residues.

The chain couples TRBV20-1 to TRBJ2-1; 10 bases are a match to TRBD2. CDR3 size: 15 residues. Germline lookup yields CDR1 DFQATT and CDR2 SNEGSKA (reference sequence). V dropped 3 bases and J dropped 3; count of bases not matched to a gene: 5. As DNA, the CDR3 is TGCAGTGCTAGTGCCGGGACTAGCGTCTACAATGAGCAGTTCTTC. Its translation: CSASAGTSVYNEQFF.

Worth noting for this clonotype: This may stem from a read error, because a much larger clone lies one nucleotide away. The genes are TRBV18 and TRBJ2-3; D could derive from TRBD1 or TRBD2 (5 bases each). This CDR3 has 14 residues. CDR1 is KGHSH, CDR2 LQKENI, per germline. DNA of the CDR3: TGTGCCAGCTCACCACTCCCTAGCACAGGTACGCAGTATTTT. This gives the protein CASSPLPSTGTQYF.

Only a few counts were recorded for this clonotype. The CDR3 DNA follows: TGTGCCAGCGGGGACTATCTCACAGATACGCAGTATTTT. Protein product: CASGDYLTDTQYF. V usage is TRBV12-3 or TRBV12-4 and J usage is TRBJ2-3; 7 positions agree with TRBD2. Trimming removed 8 bases from V and 2 bases from J; junction bases left unmatched: 4. The CDR3 totals 13 residues.

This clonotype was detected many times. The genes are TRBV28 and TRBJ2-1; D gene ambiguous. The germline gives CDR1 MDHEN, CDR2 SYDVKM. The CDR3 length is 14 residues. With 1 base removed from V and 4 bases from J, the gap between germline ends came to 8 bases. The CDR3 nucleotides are TGTGCCAGCAGTTTATTGGCAGTTTACAATGAGCAGTTCTTC. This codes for CASSLLAVYNEQFF.

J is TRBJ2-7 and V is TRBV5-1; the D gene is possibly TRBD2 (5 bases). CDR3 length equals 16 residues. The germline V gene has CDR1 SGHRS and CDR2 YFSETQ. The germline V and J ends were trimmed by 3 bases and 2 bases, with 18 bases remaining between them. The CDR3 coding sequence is TGCGCCAGCAGCTCCCCCTCGGTCCAGGAGGCCTACGAGCAGTACTTC. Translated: CASSSPSVQEAYEQYF. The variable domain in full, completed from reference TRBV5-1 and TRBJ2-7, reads KAGVTQTPRYLIKTRGQQVTLSCSPISGHRSVSWYQQTPGQGLQFLFEYFSETQRNKGNFPGRFSGRQFSNSRSEMNVSTLELGDSALYLCASSSPSVQEAYEQYFGPGTRLTVT.